Listed below are T cell receptor beta chains from one sample, sequenced in a study of blood T cell repertoires in COVID-19. Method: immunoSEQ multiplex PCR; TCRdb's copy keeps in-frame clones and lacks some. The sample lists approximately 110,000 clones, approximately 86% occurring once. Sequencing was carried out using peripheral blood. The receptors were gathered from a woman aged 45-65 years with active or convalescent COVID-19. CDR3s include the opening cysteine and the closing phenylalanine or tryptophan. D genes are given only for firm matches. Part of the rows lack a size; the others show once, few, many or a class for expanded clones.

TRBJ2-7 TRBV6-5 TRBD1 NA TGTGCCAGCACCCAGGGACAGTGGGACGAGCAGTACTTC CASTQGQWDEQYF
TRBJ2-5 TRBV9 NA NA TGTGCCAGCAGCGCGCGGCAAGAGACCCAGTACTTC CASSARQETQYF
TRBJ1-2 TRBV6-5 TRBD1 once TGTGCCAGCAGTCCGACCGGGACAGGTTTTTATGGCTACACCTTC CASSPTGTGFYGYTF
TRBJ2-1 TRBV29-1 NA NA TGCAGCGTTGGAAGCGGACGCTACAATGAGCAGTTCTTC CSVGSGRYNEQFF
TRBJ2-5 TRBV7-8 TRBD1 NA TGTGCCAGCAGCTTGGAGGGACAGGGTGGAGAGACCCAGTACTTC CASSLEGQGGETQYF
TRBJ1-1 TRBV28 NA NA TGTGCCAGCCTATCGAACACTGAAGCTTTCTTT CASLSNTEAFF
TRBJ2-5 TRBV6-5 NA NA TGTGCCAGCAGTTACCTCGGACAGTTCATCAAAGAGACCCAGTACTTC CASSYLGQFIKETQYF
TRBJ1-5 TRBV19 TRBD1 few TGTGCCAGTAGGGAACAGGGGGCGCGGGTCGAGCAGCCCCAGCATTTT CASREQGARVEQPQHF
TRBJ2-7 TRBV28 NA NA TGTGCCAGCAGTTTTTATTACAGTTTGACCTACGAGCAGTACTTC CASSFYYSLTYEQYF
TRBJ2-7 TRBV4-2 NA NA TGTGCCAGCAGCCAAGTAGAAGGAACAGGGAAGGTATACGAGCAGTACTTC CASSQVEGTGKVYEQYF
TRBJ2-7 TRBV4-3 NA NA TGCGCCAGCAGCCAAGCCCCCGGCGGGTCTTGGGAGCAGTACTTC CASSQAPGGSWEQYF
TRBJ2-7 TRBV2 TRBD1 NA TGTGCCAGCAGTCGGGACAGGGGACACGAGCAGTACTTC CASSRDRGHEQYF
TRBJ2-3 TRBV28 TRBD2 NA TGTGCCAGCAGTGGACTAGTCTGGGATACGCAGTATTTT CASSGLVWDTQYF
TRBJ2-7 TRBV7-8 NA NA TGTGCCAGCAGCTTACCTGGTGGGCCGAGCGAGCAGTACTTC CASSLPGGPSEQYF
TRBJ2-5 TRBV29-1 TRBD1 NA TGCAGCGTTGATGCTGGGACAGGGGTAGAGACCCAGTACTTC CSVDAGTGVETQYF
TRBJ1-3 TRBV28 NA NA TGTGCCACCGCGGGGGGGATTCTCTGGAACACCATATATTTT CATAGGILWNTIYF
TRBJ1-1 TRBV6-5 TRBD1 NA TGTGCCAGCAATCGTTTACAGGGGGCAAGTACTGAAGCTTTCTTT CASNRLQGASTEAFF
TRBJ2-1 TRBV7-2 TRBD2 NA TGTGCCAGCAGCTTCCGGACTAGCGGGAGCTGGGAGCAGTTCTTC CASSFRTSGSWEQFF
TRBJ2-6 TRBV2 NA NA TGTGCCAGCAGTGAACAGGGTTCCAGCTTACGGGCCAACGTCCTGACTTTC CASSEQGSSLRANVLTF
TRBJ2-7 TRBV27 NA NA TGTGCCAGCAGTTTCGAGAGTTATCCTACGAAGCAGTACTTC CASSFESYPTKQYF
TRBJ2-3 TRBV7-2 TRBD2 NA TGTGCCAGCAGCTTGGGGGGGAGCGATGTAACAGATACGCAGTATTTT CASSLGGSDVTDTQYF
TRBJ2-2 TRBV5-6 TRBD1 NA TGTGCCAGCAGCCAGGGACAGGAGACCGGGGAGCTGTTTTTT CASSQGQETGELFF
TRBJ2-7 TRBV28 TRBD2 NA TGTGCCAGCAGTTCTAGGCGGGGGTCCTACGAGCAGTACTTC CASSSRRGSYEQYF
TRBJ1-1 TRBV28 NA NA TGTGCCAGCAACCCTCCAGGGTCAATGGCCACTGAAGCTTTCTTT CASNPPGSMATEAFF
TRBJ2-7 TRBV28 TRBD1 NA TGTGCCAGCAGCCAACCGGGACAGGGATTACGAGAGCAGTACTTC CASSQPGQGLREQYF
TRBJ1-5 TRBV28 TRBD1 NA TGTGCCAGCAGTTGGGGCACAGGGGTTGGTCAGCCCCAGCATTTT CASSWGTGVGQPQHF
TRBJ2-1 TRBV7-2 NA NA TGTGCCAGCAGCGGTAGCGCTGTAAGCTCCTACAATGAGCAGTTCTTC CASSGSAVSSYNEQFF
TRBJ1-1 TRBV2 NA NA TGTGCCAGCAGTGAAGTGAGTTTCATGAACACTGAAGCTTTCTTT CASSEVSFMNTEAFF
TRBJ2-5 TRBV7-9 TRBD1 NA TGTGCCAGCAGCTTAGCGCTTGTGACAGGGGAGACCCAGTACTTC CASSLALVTGETQYF
TRBJ1-2 TRBV28 NA NA TGTGCCAGCGTCACAGGGTCCGACTATGGCTACACCTTC CASVTGSDYGYTF
TRBJ2-7 TRBV9 NA NA TGTGCCAGCAGCGTAGGAGGGAACCAGGGGGGCGAGCAGTACTTC CASSVGGNQGGEQYF
TRBJ2-2 TRBV6-6 TRBD1 NA TGTGCCAGCAGCAGCGGGGACAGGGGGCTTGGCGGGGCGAACACCGGGGAGCTGTTTTTT CASSSGDRGLGGANTGELFF
TRBJ2-5 TRBV5-1 NA NA TGCGCCAGCAGCCGTGACGGACTCCAAGAGACCCAGTACTTC CASSRDGLQETQYF
TRBJ2-5 TRBV27 NA NA TGTGCCAGCCCCAGGACCCAGTACTTC CASPRTQYF
TRBJ2-7 TRBV7-9 TRBD2 NA TGTGCCAGCAGCCCCCGTAGCGGGGTAGCCTCCTACGAGCAGTACTTC CASSPRSGVASYEQYF
TRBJ2-1 TRBV4-2 TRBD2 NA TGTGCCAGCAGCCAAGATGGACTAGCGGGAAGAGGGTCGTCCTACAATGAGCAGTTCTTC CASSQDGLAGRGSSYNEQFF
TRBJ1-1 TRBV24-1 TRBD1 NA TGTGCCACGACAAAGTGGACAGGGACAACCCATCGAAAAGCTTTCTTT CATTKWTGTTHRKAFF
TRBJ1-2 TRBV27 TRBD1 NA TGTGCCAGCAGTCTACAGGGACAGGGTCATCGCTACACCTTC CASSLQGQGHRYTF
TRBJ1-2 TRBV3-1/TRBV3-2 TRBD1 NA TGTGCCAGCTCGGACAGGGGTAACGGCTACACCTTC CASSDRGNGYTF
TRBJ2-4 TRBV7-9 NA NA TGTGCCAGCAGCAGACTAGCCAAAAACATTCAGTACTTC CASSRLAKNIQYF
TRBJ1-6 TRBV5-6 NA NA TGTGCCAGCAGCCGGGATTCGAGGACCTATAATTCACCCCTCCACTTT CASSRDSRTYNSPLHF
TRBJ2-1 TRBV6-4 TRBD2 NA TGTGCCAGCTCCCAGCGGGAGGGCACTGAGCAGTTCTTC CASSQREGTEQFF
TRBJ1-1 TRBV5-1 NA NA TGCGCCAGCAGCTCGAGTACCGAAGCTTTCTTT CASSSSTEAFF
TRBJ2-3 TRBV4-1 TRBD2 NA TGCGCCAGCAGCCAGGGACTAGCGGGAGCTGTGGGCACAGATACGCAGTATTTT CASSQGLAGAVGTDTQYF
TRBJ1-1 TRBV27 NA NA TGTGCCAGCAGTTATAGCGGGAACACTGAAGCTTTCTTT CASSYSGNTEAFF
TRBJ1-1 TRBV6-6 NA NA NA CASSTSTGHVGEAFF
TRBJ1-2 TRBV28 TRBD1 NA TGTGCCAGCGACGACCCCGGGACAGGGAACTATGGCTACACCTTC CASDDPGTGNYGYTF
TRBJ1-1 TRBV5-4 TRBD1 NA TGTGCCAGCAGCGCCGGGACAGTCATTCGGAACACTGAAGCTTTCTTT CASSAGTVIRNTEAFF
TRBJ2-1 TRBV28 NA once TGTGCCATCCTTAGCGGTAGCTCCTACAATGAGCAGTTCTTC CAILSGSSYNEQFF
TRBJ2-7 TRBV12-5 TRBD2 NA TGTGCTAGTGGTCTTATAGCGGGAGGGCCGGCCGAGCAGTACTTC CASGLIAGGPAEQYF
TRBJ1-6 TRBV11-2 NA NA TGTGCCAGCAGCTTAGACAGGGGTAGGAGTTCACCCCTCCACTTT CASSLDRGRSSPLHF
TRBJ2-1 TRBV21-1 NA NA TGTGCCAGCCCCGCCATTCTAGCGCTTCCTCAGAATGAGCAGTTCTTC CASPAILALPQNEQFF
TRBJ2-5 TRBV28 NA NA TGTGCCAGCAGCCCCGACTTAGCGTCACAAGAGACCCAGTACTTC CASSPDLASQETQYF
TRBJ2-7 TRBV29-1 NA NA TGCAGCGCGGCGGAGGTAGCCTACGAGCAGTACTTC CSAAEVAYEQYF
TRBJ1-3 TRBV5-6 TRBD1 NA TGTGCCAGCAGCCTCGACCCGACAGGGCTCGGTGGAAACACCATATATTTT CASSLDPTGLGGNTIYF
TRBJ1-6 TRBV30 NA NA TGTGCCTGGAGTGTACGGGGAAATTCACCCCTCCACTTT CAWSVRGNSPLHF
TRBJ1-5 TRBV27 TRBD1 NA TGTGCCAGCAAGGTCTCAGGGGGCGACCAGCCCCAGCATTTT CASKVSGGDQPQHF
TRBJ2-7 TRBV6-4 NA NA TGTGCCAGCAGTACCTTTGGGAGCCTCTCCTACGAGCAGTACTTC CASSTFGSLSYEQYF